This TCR beta chain was sequenced during a study of radiotherapy plus CTLA-4 blockade in lung cancer. Study conclusions and caveats: Early blood T cell clone changes and increased post-radiation serum interferon-beta were reportedly the strongest response predictors.

Remarks on this clone: No antigen is known for it.

The J segment lost 5 bases and the V segment lost 1 base, leaving 4 bases of the junction unmatched. CDR3 size: 14 residues. Germline CDR1 LGHNA, CDR2 YSLEER. TCRdb's table, derived via immunoSEQ multiplex PCR, lists solely in-frame clones and lacks some. In the table there are around 32,000 clones, about 81% of which are singletons. Ipilimumab CTLA-4 blockade and focal radiation were given to patients with chemo-refractory metastatic non-small-cell lung cancer. This sequence joins TRBV4-3 and TRBJ2-7; 8 bases match TRBD1. The sample consisted of peripheral blood, taken from a patient treated with radiotherapy plus ipilimumab. The receptor comes from a human donor with non-small cell lung cancer that progressed on radiotherapy plus ipilimumab. DNA for the CDR3: TGCGCCAGCAGCCAAGGACAGGGGAGCCACGAGCAGTACTTC. Its translation: CASSQGQGSHEQYF.